This TCR beta chain was recorded in a study of blood T cell repertoires in COVID-19. Study as a whole: Acute-phase and convalescent COVID-19 samples originated in the United States, Italy and Spain.

Seattle participants joined during active infection and were tracked over time. Produced via immunoSEQ multiplex PCR; TCRdb's table is partial and in-frame only. This table has almost 200,000 clones, around 85% appearing once. This clone was counted a few times. The specimen sequenced was peripheral blood. This clonotype originated in a man between 60 and 75 years old with COVID-19, enrolled during active disease.

CDR3 amino acids: CASSRGPNQPQHF. The CDR3 DNA is TGTGCCAGCAGCAGGGGACCCAATCAGCCCCAGCATTTT. J is TRBJ1-5 and V is TRBV27; TRBD1 might be the D (6 bases). Germline V gives CDR1 MNHEY, CDR2 SMNVEV (reference sequence). Trimming left V 6 bases short and J 3 bases short, with 9 bases between. This CDR3 comprises 13 residues.